A selection of T cell receptor beta chains follows, all from one sample in a study of T cell repertoires in ileal Crohn's disease. Using immunoSEQ multiplex PCR, the repertoire was profiled, and TCRdb retains in-frame clones only, with some absent. The table has about 15,000 clones, 78% seen once. Sequencing was done on a sample of ileal tissue. Receptors originate from an adult with Crohn's disease. Each CDR3 is given with its conserved first and last residue. The D gene is left open where the match is weak. Clone size is given for some rows only: seen once, a few or many times, or a class if the clone is expanded.

j_gene: TRBJ1-2
v_gene: TRBV19
abundance: -
d_gene: TRBD1
CDR3aa: CASTADRYYGYTF
CDR3nt: TGTGCCAGTACCGCGGACAGGTACTATGGCTACACCTTC

j_gene: TRBJ2-5
v_gene: TRBV9
abundance: -
d_gene: TRBD2
CDR3aa: CASSVSLAGAETQYF
CDR3nt: TGTGCCAGCAGCGTGTCGCTAGCGGGAGCAGAGACCCAGTACTTC

j_gene: TRBJ2-1
v_gene: TRBV2
abundance: few
d_gene: TRBD1
CDR3aa: CASSTYRGGGEQFF
CDR3nt: TGTGCCAGCAGTACCTACAGGGGCGGTGGTGAGCAGTTCTTC

j_gene: TRBJ2-2
v_gene: TRBV6-4
abundance: -
d_gene: TRBD2
CDR3aa: CASSTSGGNTGELFF
CDR3nt: TGTGCCAGCAGCACTAGCGGGGGGAACACCGGGGAGCTGTTTTTT

j_gene: TRBJ2-7
v_gene: TRBV7-9
abundance: -
d_gene: -
CDR3aa: CASSLAGGTAEQYF
CDR3nt: TGTGCCAGCAGCTTAGCTGGGGGGACAGCCGAGCAGTACTTC

j_gene: TRBJ2-7
v_gene: TRBV19
abundance: -
d_gene: -
CDR3aa: CASSITLRDEQYF
CDR3nt: TGTGCCAGTAGTATCACCTTACGTGACGAGCAGTACTTC

j_gene: TRBJ2-5
v_gene: TRBV29-1
abundance: -
d_gene: TRBD2
CDR3aa: CSVGPSGGKETQYF
CDR3nt: TGCAGCGTGGGCCCGAGCGGGGGGAAAGAGACCCAGTACTTC

j_gene: TRBJ1-1
v_gene: TRBV19
abundance: -
d_gene: TRBD1
CDR3aa: CASSTETGDVRGKAFF
CDR3nt: TGTGCCAGTAGTACCGAGACAGGGGACGTGAGGGGGAAAGCTTTCTTT

j_gene: TRBJ2-1
v_gene: TRBV2
abundance: -
d_gene: -
CDR3aa: CASSEGGGIYDEQFF
CDR3nt: TGTGCCAGCAGTGAAGGTGGAGGGATCTACGATGAGCAGTTCTTC

j_gene: TRBJ2-7
v_gene: TRBV7-2
abundance: -
d_gene: TRBD2
CDR3aa: CASSLSGSSRGVQYF
CDR3nt: TGTGCCAGCAGCCTTAGCGGGAGTTCCCGGGGTGTGCAGTACTTC

j_gene: TRBJ2-5
v_gene: TRBV5-1
abundance: few
d_gene: TRBD1
CDR3aa: CASSLVGDSQETQYF
CDR3nt: TGCGCCAGCAGCTTGGTGGGGGACAGCCAAGAGACCCAGTACTTC

j_gene: TRBJ2-5
v_gene: TRBV28
abundance: -
d_gene: TRBD1
CDR3aa: CASSLGVSGGQETQYF
CDR3nt: TGTGCCAGCAGTTTGGGGGTCTCAGGGGGCCAAGAGACCCAGTACTTC

j_gene: TRBJ2-7
v_gene: TRBV11-3
abundance: -
d_gene: -
CDR3aa: CASSQTCEQYF
CDR3nt: TGTGCCAGCAGCCAGACGTGTGAGCAGTACTTC

j_gene: TRBJ1-2
v_gene: TRBV30
abundance: -
d_gene: -
CDR3aa: CAWSVRRGEGYTF
CDR3nt: TGTGCCTGGAGTGTACGTCGGGGAGAGGGCTACACCTTC

j_gene: TRBJ2-1
v_gene: TRBV19
abundance: -
d_gene: TRBD1
CDR3aa: CASSPRQGPGVGEQFF
CDR3nt: TGTGCCAGTAGTCCAAGACAGGGGCCAGGAGTGGGTGAGCAGTTCTTC

j_gene: TRBJ1-1
v_gene: TRBV7-9
abundance: -
d_gene: -
CDR3aa: CASSLEWAGSEAFF
CDR3nt: TGTGCCAGCAGCTTAGAATGGGCAGGATCTGAAGCTTTCTTT

j_gene: TRBJ2-2
v_gene: TRBV2
abundance: -
d_gene: -
CDR3aa: CASSDGKSSGELFF
CDR3nt: TGTGCCAGCAGTGATGGGAAGTCCTCCGGGGAGCTGTTTTTT

j_gene: TRBJ1-2
v_gene: TRBV5-4
abundance: -
d_gene: -
CDR3aa: CASSLPGTLANYGYTF
CDR3nt: TGTGCCAGCAGCTTACCAGGGACACTAGCTAACTATGGCTACACCTTC

j_gene: TRBJ2-7
v_gene: TRBV6-5
abundance: few
d_gene: -
CDR3aa: CASSQGVSGEQYF
CDR3nt: TGTGCCAGCAGCCAGGGAGTGTCCGGCGAGCAGTACTTC

j_gene: TRBJ2-7
v_gene: TRBV2
abundance: -
d_gene: -
CDR3aa: CASSEASPPDYTPEGYEQYF
CDR3nt: TGTGCCAGCAGTGAAGCAAGCCCCCCGGATTATACTCCGGAGGGTTACGAGCAGTACTTC

j_gene: TRBJ2-7
v_gene: TRBV28
abundance: -
d_gene: -
CDR3aa: CASRQSTDEQYF
CDR3nt: TGTGCCAGCCGCCAGTCGACAGACGAGCAGTACTTC

j_gene: TRBJ2-7
v_gene: TRBV11-2
abundance: -
d_gene: -
CDR3aa: CASSSLGGLADEQYF
CDR3nt: TGTGCCAGCAGCTCCCTGGGGGGACTCGCAGACGAGCAGTACTTC

j_gene: TRBJ2-2
v_gene: TRBV9
abundance: -
d_gene: -
CDR3aa: CASSGQQDGELFF
CDR3nt: TGTGCCAGCAGCGGGCAGCAAGACGGGGAGCTGTTTTTT

j_gene: TRBJ2-1
v_gene: TRBV11-3
abundance: -
d_gene: TRBD2
CDR3aa: CASSPGTSGLYNEQFF
CDR3nt: TGTGCCAGCAGCCCAGGGACTAGCGGGCTATACAATGAGCAGTTCTTC

j_gene: TRBJ2-7
v_gene: TRBV27
abundance: -
d_gene: TRBD1
CDR3aa: CASSDRGIYEQYF
CDR3nt: TGTGCCAGCAGCGACAGGGGGATCTACGAGCAGTACTTC

j_gene: TRBJ2-2
v_gene: TRBV6-6
abundance: -
d_gene: -
CDR3aa: CASNHIKGGGELFF
CDR3nt: TGTGCCAGCAACCACATTAAGGGCGGGGGGGAGCTGTTTTTT

j_gene: TRBJ2-7
v_gene: TRBV15
abundance: once
d_gene: TRBD2
CDR3aa: CATSRGLAGGGGSLEQYF
CDR3nt: TGTGCCACCAGCAGGGGACTAGCGGGAGGAGGGGGGAGCCTCGAGCAGTACTTC

j_gene: TRBJ2-7
v_gene: TRBV9
abundance: -
d_gene: TRBD2
CDR3aa: CASSVSLSSGSTEQYF
CDR3nt: TGTGCCAGCAGCGTAAGCCTTTCTAGCGGGAGTACCGAGCAGTACTTC

j_gene: TRBJ1-1
v_gene: TRBV27
abundance: large
d_gene: TRBD1
CDR3aa: CASSFQSPQGDTEAFF
CDR3nt: TGTGCCAGCAGTTTTCAATCGCCCCAGGGGGACACTGAAGCTTTCTTT

j_gene: TRBJ1-2
v_gene: TRBV15
abundance: -
d_gene: TRBD1
CDR3aa: CATSPDRGNYGYTF
CDR3nt: TGTGCCACCAGCCCGGACAGGGGGAACTATGGCTACACCTTC

j_gene: TRBJ2-3
v_gene: TRBV5-1
abundance: -
d_gene: -
CDR3aa: CASSLVRASTDTQYF
CDR3nt: TGCGCCAGCAGCTTGGTTCGGGCGAGCACAGATACGCAGTATTTT

j_gene: TRBJ2-7
v_gene: TRBV7-8
abundance: -
d_gene: -
CDR3aa: CASSSNSYEQYF
CDR3nt: TGTGCCAGCAGCTCCAACTCCTACGAGCAGTACTTC

j_gene: TRBJ2-7
v_gene: TRBV14
abundance: -
d_gene: -
CDR3aa: CASSQVGAGGYEQYF
CDR3nt: TGTGCCAGCAGCCAAGTTGGCGCAGGCGGCTACGAGCAGTACTTC

j_gene: TRBJ2-2
v_gene: TRBV7-2
abundance: -
d_gene: -
CDR3aa: CASSQGPNTGELFF
CDR3nt: TGTGCCAGCAGCCAAGGGCCAAACACCGGGGAGCTGTTTTTT

j_gene: TRBJ2-5
v_gene: TRBV30
abundance: -
d_gene: -
CDR3aa: CAWSSGRKETQYF
CDR3nt: TGTGCCTGGAGCTCCGGGAGAAAAGAGACCCAGTACTTC

j_gene: TRBJ1-5
v_gene: TRBV4-1
abundance: -
d_gene: -
CDR3aa: CASSRADSPSNQPQHF
CDR3nt: TGCGCCAGCAGCCGAGCGGACAGTCCTAGCAATCAGCCCCAGCATTTT

j_gene: TRBJ2-3
v_gene: TRBV18
abundance: -
d_gene: -
CDR3aa: CASSLPGPRTDTQYF
CDR3nt: TGTGCCAGCTCACTCCCGGGACCGAGGACAGATACGCAGTATTTT